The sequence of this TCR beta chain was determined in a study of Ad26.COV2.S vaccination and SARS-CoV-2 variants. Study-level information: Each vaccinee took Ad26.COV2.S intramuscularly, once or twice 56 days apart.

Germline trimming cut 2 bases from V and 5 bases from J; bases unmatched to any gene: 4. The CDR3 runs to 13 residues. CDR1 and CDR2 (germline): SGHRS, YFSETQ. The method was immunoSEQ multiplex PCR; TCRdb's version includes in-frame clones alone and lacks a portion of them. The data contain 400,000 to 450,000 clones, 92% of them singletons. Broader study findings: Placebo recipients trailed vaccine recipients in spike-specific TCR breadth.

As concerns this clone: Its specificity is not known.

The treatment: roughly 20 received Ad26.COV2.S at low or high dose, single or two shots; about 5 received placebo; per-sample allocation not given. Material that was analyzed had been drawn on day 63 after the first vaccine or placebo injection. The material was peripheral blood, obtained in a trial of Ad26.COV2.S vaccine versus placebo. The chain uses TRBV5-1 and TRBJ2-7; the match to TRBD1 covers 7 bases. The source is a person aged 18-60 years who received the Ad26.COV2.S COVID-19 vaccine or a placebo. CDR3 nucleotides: TGCGCCAGCAGCTTTACAGGGGTGGACGAGCAGTACTTC. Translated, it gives CASSFTGVDEQYF. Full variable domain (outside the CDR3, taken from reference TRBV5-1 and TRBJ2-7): KAGVTQTPRYLIKTRGQQVTLSCSPISGHRSVSWYQQTPGQGLQFLFEYFSETQRNKGNFPGRFSGRQFSNSRSEMNVSTLELGDSALYLCASSFTGVDEQYFGPGTRLTVT.